This TCR beta chain originates from a study of blood T cells in healthy people across ages. About the study: Every two T cells gave about one barcoded beta molecule via template switching.

The CDR3 loop spans 15 amino acids. From germline, CDR1 is LNHNV and CDR2 YYDKDF (reference sequence). Trimming pared 0 bases from V and 8 bases from J, leaving 13 bases between. The second PCR ran about 6 to 12 cycles with a sample-barcoded 5' primer and J-beta primers. Sequencing recovered at least 3 million CDR3-containing paired-end reads from each sample. TCRdb reprocessed the 5' RACE reads via MiXCR and lists one record per CDR3 protein. The data contain more than 700,000 distinct CDR3 sequences, around half of them singletons. The rearrangement links TRBV15 to TRBJ1-4; the D gene is possibly TRBD1 (5 bases). Sequencing was performed on blood. The source is a man older than 75 in good health. CDR3 in DNA: TGTGCCACCAGCAGAGATGGGACCCCCGGGGAAAAACTGTTTTTT. Translation gives CATSRDGTPGEKLFF. The whole variable domain, filled in from reference TRBV15 and TRBJ1-4, reads DAMVIQNPRYQVTQFGKPVTLSCSQTLNHNVMYWYQQKSSQAPKLLFHYYDKDFNNEADTPDNFQSRRPNTSFCFLDIRSPGLGDTAMYLCATSRDGTPGEKLFFGSGTQLSVL.